The clone carrying this T cell receptor (beta chain) has just one count. The V end was cut by 3 bases, the J end by 2 bases, with 7 bases between. This CDR3 is built from 12 residues. Germline CDR1 GTSNPN, CDR2 SVGIG (reference sequence). In the authors' workflow: The authors estimated nucleated cell counts from reference gene primer amplification. Using immunoSEQ multiplex PCR, the repertoire was profiled, and TCRdb retains in-frame clones only, with some absent. V and J calls plus clone size are reproduced from that table; the DNA served to infer D and trimming. Of 230,000 or so clones detected, roughly 89% appear once; the ten largest clones hold approximately 4.6%. These data are taken from a study of blood T cell repertoires in COVID-19. Study in general: Samples representing acute and convalescent COVID-19 were sourced from the United States, Italy and Spain. T cells, B-cell-depleted T cells, or PBMCs supplied cDNA or gDNA.

This receptor was obtained from a woman aged 40-49 years who had recovered from COVID-19. Sequences were obtained from peripheral blood. The chain employs TRBV30 and TRBJ1-2; no firm D call. DNA of the CDR3: TGTGCCTGGAGCAGCGAGAACTATGGCTACACCTTC. Translating it yields CAWSSENYGYTF.